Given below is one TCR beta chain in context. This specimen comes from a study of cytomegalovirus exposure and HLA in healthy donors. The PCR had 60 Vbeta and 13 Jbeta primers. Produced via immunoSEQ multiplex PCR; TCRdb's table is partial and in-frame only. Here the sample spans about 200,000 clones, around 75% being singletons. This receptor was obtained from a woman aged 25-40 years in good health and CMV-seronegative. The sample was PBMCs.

This CDR3 reads CAWQGGSGANVLTF. Here the CDR3 DNA reads TGTGCCTGGCAGGGCGGCTCTGGGGCCAACGTCCTGACTTTC. This rearrangement joins TRBV30 to TRBJ2-6; weak D call: TRBD1 (5 bases). Trimming shortened V by 5 bases and J by 0 bases, and 8 bases separated the two germline ends. The CDR3 has 14 amino acids. Germline V gene sequence: CDR1 GTSNPN, CDR2 SVGIG (reference sequence).